These T cell receptor beta chains were read from a single sample in a study of T-cell memory formation after mild COVID-19. TCRdb ran MiXCR on the 5' RACE reads and lists one entry per CDR3 protein. This sample carries under 300,000 distinct CDR3 sequences, around 8% of them seen once, and the ten largest clones take around a fifth. Sequenced material: PBMCs or a T cell subset sorted from them (not recorded which). The receptors shown here come from a man between 18 and 29 years old who had mild COVID-19 (a few samples of this study predate the infection). Cell type and time point are not known. CDR3s include the opening cysteine and the closing phenylalanine or tryptophan. D genes are given only for firm matches. Size is stated for part of the rows, as once, few or many counts, or as a class when the clone is expanded.

d_call j_call clone_size v_call cdr3_aa cdr3_nt
TRBD1 TRBJ1-4 few TRBV7-8 CASSGRQGAWREKLFF TGTGCCAGCAGCGGCCGACAGGGGGCATGGAGAGAAAAACTGTTTTTT
TRBD1 TRBJ2-7 . TRBV7-2 CASSPGPGQGSSYEQYF TGTGCCAGCAGCCCAGGGCCGGGACAGGGGAGCTCCTACGAGCAGTACTTC
. TRBJ2-3 many TRBV6-5 CATWGPGTDTQYF TGTGCCACCTGGGGGCCAGGGACAGATACGCAGTATTTT
TRBD1 TRBJ1-3 few TRBV5-1 CASSGDSLFSGNTIYF TGCGCCAGCAGCGGGGACAGTTTGTTCTCTGGAAACACCATATATTTT
. TRBJ1-2 few TRBV6-2/TRBV6-3 CASTLWGALGYGYTF TGTGCCAGCACCCTGTGGGGGGCTCTTGGCTATGGCTACACCTTC
TRBD1 TRBJ2-1 . TRBV5-1 CASSYVDRGHNEQFF TGCGCCAGCAGCTACGTGGACAGGGGGCACAATGAGCAGTTCTTC
. TRBJ1-6 few TRBV6-6 CASSPSPPYNSPLHF TGTGCCAGCAGTCCCTCCCCTCCCTATAATTCACCCCTCCACTTT
. TRBJ1-3 . TRBV12-3/TRBV12-4 CASDEGWSGNTIYF TGTGCCAGCGATGAAGGGTGGTCAGGAAACACCATATATTTT
TRBD2 TRBJ2-3 . TRBV12-3/TRBV12-4 CARPGGWTDTQYF TGTGCCAGACCGGGGGGGTGGACAGATACGCAGTATTTT
. TRBJ2-7 . TRBV11-2 CASSFSGVYEQYF TGTGCCAGCAGCTTTTCGGGGGTCTACGAGCAGTACTTC
. TRBJ2-3 few TRBV20-1 CSARKGGADTQYF TGCAGTGCTAGGAAGGGGGGGGCCGATACGCAGTATTTT
. TRBJ2-5 many TRBV18 CASSADGRETQYF TGTGCCAGCTCTGCAGATGGTAGGGAGACCCAGTACTTC
. TRBJ1-5 few TRBV2 CASSERWRGSNQPQHF TGTGCCAGCAGTGAACGGTGGAGGGGAAGCAATCAGCCCCAGCATTTT
. TRBJ1-1 few TRBV6-5 CASSYSGRLNTEAFF TGTGCCAGCAGTTACTCCGGACGGCTGAACACTGAAGCTTTCTTT
. TRBJ2-5 . TRBV4-1 CASSQAEGTETQYF TGCGCCAGCAGCCAAGCTGAGGGGACAGAGACCCAGTACTTC
. TRBJ2-3 few TRBV7-8 CASSLLVGGFSGQDTQYF TGTGCCAGCAGTCTCCTGGTGGGGGGCTTCTCCGGTCAAGATACGCAGTATTTT